This entry lists 18 T cell receptor beta chains sequenced from one sample in a study of cytomegalovirus exposure and HLA in healthy donors. 60 Vbeta and 13 Jbeta primers were used in PCR. TCRdb's copy holds only in-frame clones and misses some; the assay was immunoSEQ multiplex PCR. The sample contains around 210,000 clones, around 77% of which appear only once. Sequenced material: PBMCs. The receptors were sampled from a woman in her 30s in good health and CMV-seronegative.

The J gene is TRBJ1-2, the V gene TRBV11-2; 7 bases map to TRBD1. The CDR3 covers 13 residues. CDR1 and CDR2 from the germline V gene are SGHAT and FQNNGV. J was trimmed by 4 bases and V by 5 bases; bases with no gene match: 4. The CDR3 sequence is CASSPAGGYGYTF. The CDR3 DNA follows: TGTGCCAGCAGCCCAGCAGGGGGCTATGGCTACACCTTC. Drawing the rest from reference TRBV11-2 and TRBJ1-2, the complete variable domain is EAGVAQSPRYKIIEKRQSVAFWCNPISGHATLYWYQQILGQGPKLLIQFQNNGVVDDSQLPKDRFSAERLKGVDSTLKIQPAKLEDSAVYLCASSPAGGYGYTFGSGTRLTVV.

V is TRBV28 and J is TRBJ1-6; 8 nucleotides match TRBD1. Germline values: CDR1 MDHEN, CDR2 SYDVKM. CDR3 length equals 15 residues. V dropped 10 bases and J dropped 13; count of bases not matched to a gene: 18. The CDR3 nucleotides are TGTGCCACCATGACAACCGGGACAGGCCCCAACCCCCTCCACTTT. This translates into CATMTTGTGPNPLHF.

The gene calls are TRBV27 and TRBJ1-2, with 8 bases identical to TRBD1. Germline V lookup: CDR1 MNHEY, CDR2 SMNVEV (reference sequence). Trimming took 5 bases from V and 5 from J; bases not matched to a gene: 16. The CDR3 covers 17 residues. The CDR3 coding sequence is TGTGCCAGCAGTCCATCGACAGGGGAGGGAATTCATTATGGCTACACCTTC. Protein: CASSPSTGEGIHYGYTF.

The rearrangement links TRBV4-1 to TRBJ2-2; D might be TRBD1 (5 bases). The V end lost 3 bases, the J end lost 2 bases, and 10 bases lay between the germline ends. Germline-derived CDR1 and CDR2 are MGHRA and YSYEKL. CDR3 length: 15 residues. The CDR3 sequence is CASSHRQQNTGELFF. DNA for the CDR3: TGCGCCAGCAGCCACCGACAGCAAAACACCGGGGAGCTGTTTTTT.

The chain joins TRBV7-9 to TRBJ1-5; perhaps TRBD1 as D (5 bases). Trimming removed 2 bases at V and 3 bases at J, with 11 bases between. The CDR3 spans 15 residues. CDR1 SEHNR and CDR2 FQNEAQ come from the germline V gene (reference sequence). CDR3 in amino acids: CASSLRGFTNQPQHF. The CDR3 DNA is TGTGCCAGCAGCTTAAGGGGATTTACCAATCAGCCCCAGCATTTT.

The rearrangement uses TRBV7-9 and TRBJ2-5; 9 bases align to TRBD2. The CDR3 length is 15 residues. V lost 5 bases to trimming and J lost 8 bases; unmatched junction nucleotides: 12. Germline V gives CDR1 SEHNR, CDR2 FQNEAQ (reference sequence). Here the CDR3 reads CASSPRTSAGYTQYF. CDR3 nucleotides: TGTGCCAGCAGCCCTCGGACTAGCGCGGGGTATACCCAGTACTTC.

The chain has TRBV29-1 and TRBJ2-7; D unresolved. CDR3 length: 15 residues. Germline CDR1 SQVTM, CDR2 ANQGSEA. V gave up 3 bases and J gave up 0 bases, with 15 bases separating them. CDR3 in DNA: TGCAGCGTTGATCTCCCAGGTGCCAGCTCCTACGAGCAGTACTTC. It translates to CSVDLPGASSYEQYF.

This chain connects TRBV5-1 to TRBJ1-3, with D perhaps matching TRBD1 (5 bases). V was cut by 0 bases and J by 3 bases, with 13 bases left in between. Germline lookup yields CDR1 SGHRS and CDR2 YFSETQ. The CDR3 contains 16 residues. For the CDR3, the DNA is TGCGCCAGCAGCTTGGTGTCAGGGCTGGGTGGAAACACCATATATTTT. Protein product: CASSLVSGLGGNTIYF.

The rearrangement uses TRBV21-1 and TRBJ2-3; the DNA was not compared with TRBD2, the D call given in the table. TRBV21-1 is reported as a pseudogene. The CDR3 is 18 residues long. The CDR3 DNA is TGTGCCAGCAGCTATCCCTTCGGACTAGCGGGACCCACAGATACGCAGTATTTT. It specifies CASSYPFGLAGPTDTQYF.

This rearrangement joins TRBV10-3 to TRBJ1-2, with TRBD1 as a possible D gene (5 bases). Germline V lookup: CDR1 ENHRY, CDR2 SYGVKD. V shed 11 bases and J shed 7 bases, with 17 bases lying between them. The length of the CDR3 is 12 residues. The CDR3 loop reads CAVREGFGGYTF. The CDR3 region has the DNA TGTGCCGTAAGGGAGGGGTTTGGTGGCTACACCTTC.

The chain employs TRBV30 and TRBJ2-3; D gene unclear. This CDR3 is built from 12 residues. Trimming shortened V by 3 bases and J by 11 bases, and 15 bases separated the two germline ends. The germline CDR1 and CDR2 sequences are GTSNPN and SVGIG (reference sequence). In DNA form, the CDR3 reads TGTGCCTGGAGGGCGGAGAGTCGTATGCAGTATTTT. Translating gives CAWRAESRMQYF.

The rearrangement links TRBV4-1 to TRBJ2-1; TRBD1 agrees at 7 bases. Germline V gene lookup returns CDR1 MGHRA and CDR2 YSYEKL. J lost 3 bases, V lost 1 base, and 6 bases had no gene match. The CDR3 sequence is 16 residues long. Here the CDR3 DNA reads TGCGCCAGCAGCCAAGTGAGGGGGCAAGGCTACAATGAGCAGTTCTTC. Translation: CASSQVRGQGYNEQFF.

This chain links TRBV27 with TRBJ1-2, with D perhaps TRBD1 (6 bases). In germline, CDR1 is MNHEY, CDR2 SMNVEV (reference sequence). Trimming removed 2 bases at V and 4 bases at J, with 17 bases between. This CDR3 has 16 residues. Here the CDR3 reads CASSLTKGLGAYGYTF. The CDR3 coding sequence is TGTGCCAGCAGTTTAACGAAGGGCTTGGGGGCCTATGGCTACACCTTC.

The chain uses TRBV30 and TRBJ1-6; weak D call: TRBD1 (5 bases). Germline lookup yields CDR1 GTSNPN and CDR2 SVGIG (reference sequence). The CDR3 extends over 14 amino acids. V lost 3 bases and J 9 bases, leaving 15 bases between the germline ends. CDR3 nucleotide sequence: TGTGCCTGGAGCATGGGGGGAGTTGGTTCACCCCTCCACTTT. Its translation is CAWSMGGVGSPLHF.

This chain joins TRBV27 and TRBJ1-5; no clear D gene. V shed 5 bases and J shed 1 base, with 6 bases lying between them. The CDR3 spans 13 residues. The germline CDR1 and CDR2 sequences are MNHEY and SMNVEV (reference sequence). The CDR3 reads CASSLMSNQPQHF. The CDR3 DNA follows: TGTGCCAGCAGTCTAATGAGCAATCAGCCCCAGCATTTT.

The rearrangement joins TRBV19 to TRBJ2-1; 7 bases line up with TRBD2. The germline V gene encodes CDR1 LNHDA and CDR2 SQIVND (reference sequence). Trimming removed 5 bases from V and 0 bases from J; junction bases left unmatched: 7. There are 16 residues in the CDR3. CDR3: CASSLSGVSSYNEQFF. In DNA, the CDR3 is TGTGCCAGTAGTCTGAGCGGGGTAAGCTCCTACAATGAGCAGTTCTTC.

The chain joins TRBV19 to TRBJ1-1; D is undetermined. V was trimmed by 2 bases and J by 0 bases, leaving 4 bases between them. The CDR3 is 13 amino acids. Germline values: CDR1 LNHDA, CDR2 SQIVND (reference sequence). CDR3 protein: CASSIPLNTEAFF. CDR3 sequence (DNA): TGTGCCAGTAGTATACCCTTGAACACTGAAGCTTTCTTT.

V gene TRBV7-3 combines with J gene TRBJ2-1, with TRBD2 matching 7 bases. CDR3 size: 11 residues. CDR1 and CDR2 (germline): SGHTA, FQGTGA. Trimming cost V 4 bases and J 13 bases; bases outside gene matches: 4. Here the CDR3 DNA reads TGTGCCAGCAGCTCGGGGGGACCCCAGTTCTTC. Translating gives CASSSGGPQFF.